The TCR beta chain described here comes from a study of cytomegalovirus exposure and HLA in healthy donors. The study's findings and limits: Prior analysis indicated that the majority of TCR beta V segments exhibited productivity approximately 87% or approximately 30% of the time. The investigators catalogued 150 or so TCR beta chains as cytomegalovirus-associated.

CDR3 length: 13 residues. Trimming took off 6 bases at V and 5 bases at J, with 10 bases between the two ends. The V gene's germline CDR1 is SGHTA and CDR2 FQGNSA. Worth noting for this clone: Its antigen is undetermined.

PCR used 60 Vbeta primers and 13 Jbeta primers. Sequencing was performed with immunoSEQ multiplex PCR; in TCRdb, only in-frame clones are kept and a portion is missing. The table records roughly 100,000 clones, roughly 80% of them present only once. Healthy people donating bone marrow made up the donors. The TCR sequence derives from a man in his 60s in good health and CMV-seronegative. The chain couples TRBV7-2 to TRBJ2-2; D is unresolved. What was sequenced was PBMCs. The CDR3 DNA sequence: TGTGCCAGCAGTTCGTCCCCGACCGGGGAGCTGTTTTTT. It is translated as CASSSSPTGELFF.